Listed here are 8 T cell receptor beta chains from one sample, sequenced in a study of T cell changes during pregnancy in multiple sclerosis. Sequencing used immunoSEQ multiplex PCR; TCRdb keeps in-frame clones, though not all of them. The sample holds approximately 130,000 clones, roughly 95% seen once. This specimen was peripheral blood, taken after pregnancy. The receptors were gathered from a female donor with multiple sclerosis, enrolled in a pregnancy study.

The rearrangement uses TRBV6-5 and TRBJ2-7, with 9 nucleotides matching TRBD2. This CDR3 has 15 residues. The junction had 13 bases not matched to a gene; V was cut back by 6 bases and J by 7 bases. Germline V gives CDR1 MNHEY, CDR2 SVGAGI. The CDR3, as DNA: TGTGCCAGCAGAAATGCTGGGCTAGCGGGAATAGAGCAGTACTTC. Encoded protein: CASRNAGLAGIEQYF.

V and J are TRBV21-1 and TRBJ2-3; the table's TRBD1 call for D was not verified on the DNA. TRBV21-1 is deemed a pseudogene. The CDR3 runs to 16 residues. CDR3 loop: CASSKGGLRYTDTQYF. CDR3 DNA sequence: TGTGCCAGCAGCAAAGGGGGGCTGAGATACACAGATACGCAGTATTTT.

This sequence joins TRBV19 and TRBJ1-4, with 9 bases fitting TRBD1. CDR1 is LNHDA and CDR2 is SQIVND in the germline V gene (reference sequence). This CDR3 is built from 17 residues. The junction had 8 bases not matched to a gene; V was cut back by 5 bases and J by 1 base. The CDR3 sequence: CASSQQGASLTNEKLFF. In DNA, the CDR3 is TGTGCCAGTAGTCAACAGGGGGCGAGTCTAACTAATGAAAAACTGTTTTTT.

This clone showed up just once. The chain has TRBV19 and TRBJ2-7; a weak D match, TRBD2 (5 bases). Germline V gene sequence: CDR1 LNHDA, CDR2 SQIVND (reference sequence). The CDR3 totals 15 residues. The V end was cut by 2 bases, the J end by 3 bases, with 14 bases between. CDR3: CASSIWVGSNYEQYF. DNA of the CDR3: TGTGCCAGTAGTATATGGGTGGGGAGTAACTACGAGCAGTACTTC.

This clone came up once. The rearrangement joins TRBV9 to TRBJ2-1, with D uncertain. The V end was cut by 0 bases, the J end by 2 bases, with 12 bases between. In germline, CDR1 is SGDLS, CDR2 YYNGEE. CDR3 length: 16 amino acids. For the CDR3, the DNA is TGTGCCAGCAGCGTAGCTACCCTAGGAGCCTACAATGAGCAGTTCTTC. This sequence encodes CASSVATLGAYNEQFF.

The V call is TRBV16, the J call TRBJ1-4; D is unresolved. CDR3 length: 13 residues. The V end lost 1 base, the J end lost 13 bases, and 13 bases lay between the germline ends. The germline CDR1 and CDR2 sequences are KGHSY and FQNENV. This CDR3 is CASSQLGGDLLFF. The CDR3 nucleotides read TGTGCCAGCAGCCAATTGGGAGGTGATCTACTGTTTTTT.

In this sample, this clone turned up once. The chain combines TRBV6-5 with TRBJ1-3; D is uncertain. CDR1 and CDR2 (germline): MNHEY, SVGAGI. Between the trimmed V and J ends, which lost 6 bases and 0 bases, there was a span of 9 bases. The CDR3 is 14 amino acids. CDR3 in amino acids: CASRSVVSGNTIYF. The CDR3 DNA follows: TGTGCCAGCAGGAGCGTCGTCTCTGGAAACACCATATATTTT.

The chain employs TRBV13 and TRBJ1-2; no definite D call. Germline V CDR1 and CDR2: PRHDT, FYEKMQ (reference sequence). The V and J ends lost 8 bases and 2 bases respectively, with 27 bases between them. CDR3 length: 18 residues. The CDR3 coding sequence is TGTGCCAGCTGGCGCCGAGGTGGGAGAACTAGGACCAACTATGGCTACACCTTC. As protein: CASWRRGGRTRTNYGYTF.